The 26 T cell receptor beta chains listed next were all sequenced from one sample in a study of a mutant IDH1 vaccine in newly diagnosed glioma. Time point denoted: baseline, week 1 (first vaccination visit). Treatment defined: pre-vaccination baseline after standard-of-care therapy. Clones were sequenced by immunoSEQ multiplex PCR, and TCRdb holds only the in-frame ones, with some missing. The table shows tens of thousands of clones, with around 82% occurring only once. This sample comprised PBMCs, obtained from a glioma patient treated with radiotherapy, temozolomide or both. The receptors shown here come from a woman in her forties or fifties with glioma.

The genes are TRBV27 and TRBJ2-5; 9 nucleotides line up with TRBD2. CDR1 is MNHEY and CDR2 is SMNVEV in the germline V gene (reference sequence). CDR3 length: 16 residues. With V trimmed by 4 bases and J by 7 bases, 13 bases remained unmatched. Here the CDR3 reads CASSSLLAGIGGTQYF. CDR3 DNA: TGTGCCAGCAGTTCCCTCCTAGCGGGGATCGGTGGGACCCAGTACTTC.

CDR3 bases: TGTGCCAGCAGCTTAAGCGCTAGCGGGGGGGCCGGTGAGCAGTTCTTC. Translation: CASSLSASGGAGEQFF. The V and J genes are TRBV7-7 and TRBJ2-1; 12 nucleotides match TRBD2. CDR3 length equals 16 residues. Unmatched junction bases numbered 8, after V lost 2 bases and J lost 9 bases. Per the germline V gene, CDR1 is SSHAT and CDR2 is FNYEAQ (reference sequence).

This chain connects TRBV5-1 to TRBJ1-3; TRBD1 matches 12 bases. With 4 bases clipped from V and 0 bases from J, the junction kept 11 bases outside the gene matches. The CDR3 consists of 19 residues. The V gene's germline CDR1 is SGHRS and CDR2 YFSETQ. Here the CDR3 reads CASSHGTGGSLSSGNTIYF. DNA for the CDR3: TGCGCCAGCAGCCACGGGACAGGGGGCTCACTAAGCTCTGGAAACACCATATATTTT.

The gene calls are TRBV29-1 and TRBJ1-1; TRBD1 is a possible D gene (6 bases). CDR1 is SQVTM, CDR2 ANQGSEA, per germline. V was cut by 7 bases and J by 4 bases, with 16 bases left in between. The CDR3 is made up of 13 amino acids. This CDR3 is CSAHRQEGTEAFF. CDR3 sequence (DNA): TGCAGCGCTCATAGACAGGAAGGCACTGAAGCTTTCTTT.

V and J are TRBV5-1 and TRBJ2-1, with 12 bases identical to TRBD2. The CDR3 runs to 15 residues. The ends lost 4 bases at V and 8 bases at J; junction bases unmatched: 7. CDR1 and CDR2 from the germline V gene are SGHRS and YFSETQ. CDR3 residues: CASSPLAGGVDEQFF. The DNA of the CDR3 is TGCGCCAGCAGCCCCCTAGCGGGGGGGGTGGATGAGCAGTTCTTC.

The chain is built from TRBV4-2 and TRBJ1-4; D not resolved. Germline CDR1 and CDR2: LGHNA and YNFKEQ. V was clipped by 10 bases and J by 8 bases, with 14 bases between them. This CDR3 has 12 amino acids. CDR3 coding DNA: TGTGCCACGGCCCGGGTTGGAGAAAAACTGTTTTTT. Amino acids: CATARVGEKLFF.

The sample holds a few counts of this clone. This rearrangement joins TRBV6-1 to TRBJ1-5; D is perhaps TRBD1 (6 bases). The V gene's germline CDR1 is MNHNS and CDR2 SASEGT. The ends were cut back, 1 base at V and 0 bases at J, with 16 bases in the middle. The length of the CDR3 is 18 residues. This chain's CDR3 is CASSEVRGGAFSNQPQHF. Written as DNA, the CDR3 is TGTGCCAGCAGTGAAGTGCGGGGGGGGGCTTTTAGCAATCAGCCCCAGCATTTT.

The V call is TRBV5-6, the J call TRBJ1-2; 11 bases match TRBD1. CDR1 is SGHDT, CDR2 YYEEEE, per germline. The trim removed 0 bases at V and 0 bases at J, leaving 4 bases unmatched. CDR3 length: 17 residues. The CDR3 region is CASSLEGTGGSNYGYTF. The CDR3 nucleotides read TGTGCCAGCAGCTTGGAAGGGACAGGGGGATCTAACTATGGCTACACCTTC. The full variable domain, with the rest looked up from reference TRBV5-6 and TRBJ1-2, is DAGVTQSPTHLIKTRGQQVTLRCSPKSGHDTVSWYQQALGQGPQFIFQYYEEEERQRGNFPDRFSGHQFPNYSSELNVNALLLGDSALYLCASSLEGTGGSNYGYTFGSGTRLTVV.

This rearrangement joins TRBV19 to TRBJ1-5; D unresolved. V lost 4 bases and J lost 3, with 16 bases in between. CDR3 size: 16 residues. Germline CDR1 and CDR2: LNHDA and SQIVND (reference sequence). CDR3 bases: TGTGCCAGTAGTAGAAGCGGAGGGCCTACCAATCAGCCCCAGCATTTT. It encodes CASSRSGGPTNQPQHF.

This chain connects TRBV9 to TRBJ2-1, with D uncertain. Germline assignment: CDR1 SGDLS and CDR2 YYNGEE. This CDR3 has 12 residues. Between the trimmed V and J ends, which lost 0 bases and 6 bases, there was a span of 4 bases. The CDR3 region has the DNA TGTGCCAGCAGCGTAGGTAGCAATGAGCAGTTCTTC. It encodes CASSVGSNEQFF.

The chain couples TRBV9 to TRBJ2-3; D is unclear. The CDR3 runs 17 residues. The V gene's germline CDR1 is SGDLS and CDR2 YYNGEE. V was cut by 0 bases and J by 4 bases, with 18 bases left in between. The CDR3 sequence is CASSVGEGGSRADTQYF. The CDR3 DNA reads as TGTGCCAGCAGCGTAGGAGAAGGCGGAAGTCGGGCAGATACGCAGTATTTT.

The chain is built from TRBV7-9 and TRBJ2-5; possibly TRBD1 or TRBD2 for D (5 bases each). Germline V gene data show CDR1 as SEHNR and CDR2 as FQNEAQ (reference sequence). The CDR3 sequence is 11 residues long. V dropped 1 base and J dropped 9 bases, with 6 bases sitting between them. The CDR3 DNA sequence: TGTGCCAGCAGCTTAGGAGGGGCCCAGTACTTC. Amino acids: CASSLGGAQYF.

V is TRBV4-2 and J is TRBJ2-7; possible D gene TRBD2, 6 bases. The CDR3 runs 15 residues. The germline V gene has CDR1 LGHNA and CDR2 YNFKEQ. The V and J ends lost 0 bases and 0 bases respectively, with 9 bases between them. The CDR3 spells CASSQEGEASYEQYF. CDR3 coding DNA: TGTGCCAGCAGCCAAGAGGGGGAGGCCTCCTACGAGCAGTACTTC.

This chain links TRBV19 with TRBJ1-2; the D is unclear. Germline assignment: CDR1 LNHDA and CDR2 SQIVND (reference sequence). V was trimmed by 3 bases and J by 5 bases, leaving 10 bases between them. The CDR3 is 13 residues long. CDR3 in amino acids: CASSMAQLYGYTF. The CDR3 coding sequence is TGTGCCAGTAGTATGGCTCAGTTATATGGCTACACCTTC.

V usage is TRBV27 and J usage is TRBJ2-5; D possibly corresponds to TRBD2 (5 bases). The germline V gene encodes CDR1 MNHEY and CDR2 SMNVEV (reference sequence). The CDR3 runs 15 residues. V dropped 3 bases and J dropped 6 bases, with 17 bases sitting between them. The CDR3 region is CASSFEGLQRQTQYF. The CDR3 DNA reads TGTGCCAGCAGTTTTGAAGGACTCCAGAGGCAGACCCAGTACTTC.

This chain connects TRBV19 to TRBJ1-2, with a possible D match to TRBD1 (5 bases). V lost 3 bases and J lost 2, with 13 bases in between. The CDR3 extends over 15 amino acids. Germline-derived CDR1 and CDR2 are LNHDA and SQIVND (reference sequence). The CDR3 DNA follows: TGTGCCAGTAGTATGGGCAGGGTGGGAAACTATGGCTACACCTTC. It specifies CASSMGRVGNYGYTF.

This sequence joins TRBV7-9 and TRBJ2-7; TRBD1 matches 8 bases. The junction had 7 bases not matched to a gene; V was cut back by 5 bases and J by 7 bases. Germline V gene data show CDR1 as SEHNR and CDR2 as FQNEAQ (reference sequence). There are 13 residues in the CDR3. In DNA form, the CDR3 reads TGTGCCAGCAGCAGGACAGGGTCTGAGGAGCAGTACTTC. Translated, it gives CASSRTGSEEQYF.

J is TRBJ1-2 and V is TRBV19; no definite D call. Germline V CDR1 and CDR2: LNHDA, SQIVND (reference sequence). The V end was cut by 3 bases, the J end by 0 bases, with 5 bases between. CDR3 size: 13 residues. CDR3 sequence: CASSIRANYGYTF. DNA for the CDR3: TGTGCCAGTAGTATCAGAGCTAACTATGGCTACACCTTC.

This sequence joins TRBV15 and TRBJ2-7; 10 nucleotides match TRBD1. Germline lookup yields CDR1 LNHNV and CDR2 YYDKDF (reference sequence). The CDR3 runs to 14 residues. V lost 5 bases to trimming and J lost 4 bases; unmatched junction nucleotides: 5. CDR3 residues: CATSLDRGLYEQYF. The CDR3 region has the DNA TGTGCCACCAGCCTCGACAGGGGGCTGTACGAGCAGTACTTC. The complete variable domain, with remaining parts taken from reference TRBV15 and TRBJ2-7, reads DAMVIQNPRYQVTQFGKPVTLSCSQTLNHNVMYWYQQKSSQAPKLLFHYYDKDFNNEADTPDNFQSRRPNTSFCFLDIRSPGLGDTAMYLCATSLDRGLYEQYFGPGTRLTVT.

CDR3 loop: CASSPGDRANEKLFF. The CDR3 DNA follows: TGTGCCAGCTCACCAGGGGACAGGGCTAATGAAAAACTGTTTTTT. The V and J genes are TRBV18 and TRBJ1-4, with TRBD1 matching over 9 bases. This CDR3 has 15 residues. The V gene's germline CDR1 is KGHSH and CDR2 LQKENI. The ends lost 2 bases at V and 3 bases at J; junction bases unmatched: 1.

The rearrangement uses TRBV5-6 and TRBJ1-2; D possibly corresponds to TRBD1 (5 bases). V was shortened by 4 bases and J by 6 bases, with 16 bases between the two germline ends. The CDR3 totals 14 residues. Germline V gene lookup returns CDR1 SGHDT and CDR2 YYEEEE. The CDR3: CASSGGWGGNGYTF. As DNA, the CDR3 is TGTGCCAGCAGCGGAGGTTGGGGGGGAAATGGCTACACCTTC.

V usage is TRBV4-1 and J usage is TRBJ1-2; D may be TRBD1 (6 bases). The CDR3 runs to 16 residues. From germline, CDR1 is MGHRA and CDR2 YSYEKL. V was trimmed by 4 bases and J by 4 bases, leaving 19 bases between them. The CDR3 sequence is CASSPSPAQGFYGYTF. CDR3 coding DNA: TGCGCCAGCAGCCCCTCCCCCGCACAGGGATTCTATGGCTACACCTTC.

The V gene is TRBV28, the J gene TRBJ1-2; D not resolved. Germline V CDR1 and CDR2: MDHEN, SYDVKM. This CDR3 has 13 residues. V lost 1 base, J lost 6 bases, and 9 bases lay in between. Here the CDR3 DNA reads TGTGCCAGCAGTTTATTGACGTACGATGGCTACACCTTC. It translates to CASSLLTYDGYTF.

The chain combines TRBV15 with TRBJ1-4; D unclear. CDR1 and CDR2 from the germline V gene are LNHNV and YYDKDF (reference sequence). The germline V and J ends were trimmed by 3 bases and 8 bases, with 7 bases remaining between them. This CDR3 is built from 12 residues. The CDR3 sequence: CATSRREEKLFF. CDR3 nucleotide sequence: TGTGCCACCAGCAGGAGGGAAGAAAAACTGTTTTTT.

This clone was seen once. V gene TRBV5-6 combines with J gene TRBJ2-1; D remains unclear. From germline, CDR1 is SGHDT and CDR2 YYEEEE. This CDR3 is built from 15 residues. V gave up 2 bases and J gave up 5 bases, with 14 bases separating them. CDR3 bases: TGTGCCAGCAGCTTTAGTCCCCTGTCCCACAATGAGCAGTTCTTC. As protein: CASSFSPLSHNEQFF.

This chain joins TRBV29-1 and TRBJ2-7; no definite D call. Looked up from germline, CDR1 is SQVTM and CDR2 is ANQGSEA. The CDR3 has 11 amino acids. CDR3 in amino acids: CITQVGNEQYF. The CDR3 nucleotides are TGCATTACCCAGGTGGGGAACGAGCAGTACTTC.